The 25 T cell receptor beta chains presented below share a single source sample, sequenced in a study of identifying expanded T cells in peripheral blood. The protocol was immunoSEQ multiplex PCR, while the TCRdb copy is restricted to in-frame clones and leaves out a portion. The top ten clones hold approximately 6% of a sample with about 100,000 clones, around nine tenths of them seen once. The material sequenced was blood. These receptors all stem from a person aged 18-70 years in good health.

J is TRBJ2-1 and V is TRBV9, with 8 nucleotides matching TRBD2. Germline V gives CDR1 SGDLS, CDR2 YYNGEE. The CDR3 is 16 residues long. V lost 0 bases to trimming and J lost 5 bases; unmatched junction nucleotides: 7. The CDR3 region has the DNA TGTGCCAGCAGCGTAGCTCCCAGCGGGGGAAACAATGAGCAGTTCTTC. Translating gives CASSVAPSGGNNEQFF.

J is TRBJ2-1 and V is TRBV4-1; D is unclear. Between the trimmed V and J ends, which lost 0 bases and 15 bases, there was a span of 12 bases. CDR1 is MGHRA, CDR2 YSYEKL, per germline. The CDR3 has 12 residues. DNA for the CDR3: TGCGCCAGCAGCCAAGATTTGGCCAGACGGTTCTTC. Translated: CASSQDLARRFF.

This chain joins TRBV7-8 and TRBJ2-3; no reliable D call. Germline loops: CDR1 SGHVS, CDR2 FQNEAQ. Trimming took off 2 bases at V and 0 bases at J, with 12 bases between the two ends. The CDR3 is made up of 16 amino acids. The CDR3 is CASSLSPGFSTDTQYF. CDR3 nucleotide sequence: TGTGCCAGCAGCTTATCCCCGGGCTTCAGCACAGATACGCAGTATTTT.

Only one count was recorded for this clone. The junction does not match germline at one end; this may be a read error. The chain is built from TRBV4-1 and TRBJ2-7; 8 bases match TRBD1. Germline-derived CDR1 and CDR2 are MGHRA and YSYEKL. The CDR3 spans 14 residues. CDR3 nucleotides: TGCGCCAGCACCCAACAACAGGGGGTCTACGAGCAGTACTTC. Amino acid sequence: CASTQQQGVYEQYF.

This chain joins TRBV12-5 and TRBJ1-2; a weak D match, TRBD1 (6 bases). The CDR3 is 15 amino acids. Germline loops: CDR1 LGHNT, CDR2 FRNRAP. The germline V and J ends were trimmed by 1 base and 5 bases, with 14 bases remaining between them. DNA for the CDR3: TGTGCTAGTGGTTTGGGGGGGGCGGAAAATTATGGCTACACCTTC. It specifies CASGLGGAENYGYTF. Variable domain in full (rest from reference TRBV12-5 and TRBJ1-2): DARVTQTPRHKVTEMGQEVTMRCQPILGHNTVFWYRQTMMQGLELLAYFRNRAPLDDSGMPKDRFSAEMPDATLATLKIQPSEPRDSAVYFCASGLGGAENYGYTFGSGTRLTVV.

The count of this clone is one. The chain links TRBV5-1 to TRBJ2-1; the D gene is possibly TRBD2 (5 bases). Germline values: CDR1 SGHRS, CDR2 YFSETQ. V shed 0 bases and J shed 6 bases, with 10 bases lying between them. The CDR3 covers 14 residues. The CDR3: CASSLAGSGNEQFF. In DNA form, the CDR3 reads TGCGCCAGCAGCTTGGCGGGGTCAGGCAATGAGCAGTTCTTC.

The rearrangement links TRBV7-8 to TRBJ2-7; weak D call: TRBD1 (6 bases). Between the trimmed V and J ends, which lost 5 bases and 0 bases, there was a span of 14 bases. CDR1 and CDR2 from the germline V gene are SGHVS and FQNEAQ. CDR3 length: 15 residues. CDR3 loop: CASSLLQGASYEQYF. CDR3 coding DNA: TGTGCCAGCAGCCTCCTACAGGGCGCCTCCTACGAGCAGTACTTC.

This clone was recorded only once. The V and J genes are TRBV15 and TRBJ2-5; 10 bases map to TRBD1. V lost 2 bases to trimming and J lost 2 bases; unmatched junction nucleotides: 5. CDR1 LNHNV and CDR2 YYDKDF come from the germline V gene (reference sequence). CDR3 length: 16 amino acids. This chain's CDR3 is CATSRRQGARQETQYF. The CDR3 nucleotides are TGTGCCACCAGCAGACGACAGGGGGCACGTCAAGAGACCCAGTACTTC.

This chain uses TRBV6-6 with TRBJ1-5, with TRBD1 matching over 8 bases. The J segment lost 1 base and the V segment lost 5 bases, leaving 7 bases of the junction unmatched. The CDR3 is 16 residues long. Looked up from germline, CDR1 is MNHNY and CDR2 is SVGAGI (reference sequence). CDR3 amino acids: CASSPGQGGSNQPQHF. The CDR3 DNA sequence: TGTGCCAGCAGTCCCGGACAGGGAGGGAGCAATCAGCCCCAGCATTTT.

As DNA, the CDR3 is TGTGCCTGTACTCCGGGACATAACCTCTATGGCTACACCTTC. Protein: CACTPGHNLYGYTF. The chain employs TRBV30 and TRBJ1-2, with a weak D call TRBD1 (6 bases). Germline CDR1 and CDR2: GTSNPN and SVGIG (reference sequence). V was cut by 6 bases and J by 4 bases, with 18 bases left in between. The CDR3 has 14 amino acids. Using reference TRBV30 and TRBJ1-2 for the parts outside the CDR3, the full variable domain is SQTIHQWPATLVQPVGSPLSLECTVEGTSNPNLYWYRQAAGRGLQLLFYSVGIGQISSEVPQNLSASRPQDRQFILSSKKLLLSDSGFYLCACTPGHNLYGYTFGSGTRLTVV.

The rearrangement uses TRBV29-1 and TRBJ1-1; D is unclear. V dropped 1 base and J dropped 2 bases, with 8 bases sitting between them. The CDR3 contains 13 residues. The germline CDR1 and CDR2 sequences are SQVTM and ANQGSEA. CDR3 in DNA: TGCAGCGTTGAAGGTACAAGTAACACTGAAGCTTTCTTT. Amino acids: CSVEGTSNTEAFF.

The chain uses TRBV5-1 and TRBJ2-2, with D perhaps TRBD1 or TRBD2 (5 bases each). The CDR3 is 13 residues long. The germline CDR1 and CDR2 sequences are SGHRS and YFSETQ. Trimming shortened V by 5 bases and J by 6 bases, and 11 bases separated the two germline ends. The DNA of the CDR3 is TGCGCCAGCAGATACCCGGGGCCCGGGGAGCTGTTTTTT. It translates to CASRYPGPGELFF.

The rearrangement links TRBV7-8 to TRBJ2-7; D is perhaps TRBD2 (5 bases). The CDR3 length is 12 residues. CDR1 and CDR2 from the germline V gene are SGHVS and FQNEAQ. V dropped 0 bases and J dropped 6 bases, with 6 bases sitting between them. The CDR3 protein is CASSLARAEQYF. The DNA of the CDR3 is TGTGCCAGCAGCTTAGCGCGGGCCGAGCAGTACTTC.

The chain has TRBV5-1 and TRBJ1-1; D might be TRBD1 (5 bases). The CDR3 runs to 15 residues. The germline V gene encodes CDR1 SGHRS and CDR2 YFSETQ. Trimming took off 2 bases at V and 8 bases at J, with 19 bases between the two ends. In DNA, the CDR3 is TGCGCCAGCAGCTTCCAGCAGGGAGAAATGAGGGAAGCTTTCTTT. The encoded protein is CASSFQQGEMREAFF.

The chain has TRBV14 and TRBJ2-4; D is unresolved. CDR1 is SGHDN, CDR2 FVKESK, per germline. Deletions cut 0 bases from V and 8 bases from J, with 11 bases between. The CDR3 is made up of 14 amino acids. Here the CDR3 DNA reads TGTGCCAGCAGCCAAGATGACCGTGAGGACATTCAGTACTTC. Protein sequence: CASSQDDREDIQYF.

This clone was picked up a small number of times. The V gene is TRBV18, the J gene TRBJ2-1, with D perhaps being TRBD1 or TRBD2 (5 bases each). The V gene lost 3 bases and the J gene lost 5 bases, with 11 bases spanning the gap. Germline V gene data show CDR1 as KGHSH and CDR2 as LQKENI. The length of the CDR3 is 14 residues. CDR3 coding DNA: TGTGCCAGCTCACCCCCGGGACCCGACAATGAGCAGTTCTTC. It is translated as CASSPPGPDNEQFF.

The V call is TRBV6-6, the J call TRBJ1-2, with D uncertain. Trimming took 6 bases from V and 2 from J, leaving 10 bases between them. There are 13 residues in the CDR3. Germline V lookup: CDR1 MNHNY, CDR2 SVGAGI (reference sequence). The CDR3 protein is CASSRGSNYGYTF. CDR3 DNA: TGTGCCAGCAGCCGGGGATCCAACTATGGCTACACCTTC.

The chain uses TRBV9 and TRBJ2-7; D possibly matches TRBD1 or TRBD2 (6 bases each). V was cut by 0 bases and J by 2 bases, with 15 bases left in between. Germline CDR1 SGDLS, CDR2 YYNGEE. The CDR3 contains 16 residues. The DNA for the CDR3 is TGTGCCAGCAGCGTAGGAAGGGGGGTTGGAGCCTACGAGCAGTACTTC. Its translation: CASSVGRGVGAYEQYF.

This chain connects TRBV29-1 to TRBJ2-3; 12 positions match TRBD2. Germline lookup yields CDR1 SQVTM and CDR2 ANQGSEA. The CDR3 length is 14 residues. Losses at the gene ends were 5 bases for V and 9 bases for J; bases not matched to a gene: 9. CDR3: CSVLRLAGEGTQYF. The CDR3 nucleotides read TGCAGCGTTCTTAGACTAGCGGGAGAGGGGACGCAGTATTTT.

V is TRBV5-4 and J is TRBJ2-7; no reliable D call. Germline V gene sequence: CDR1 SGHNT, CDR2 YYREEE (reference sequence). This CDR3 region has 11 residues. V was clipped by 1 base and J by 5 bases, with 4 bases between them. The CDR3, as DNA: TGTGCCAGCAGCTTGTATCACGAGCAGTACTTC. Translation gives CASSLYHEQYF.

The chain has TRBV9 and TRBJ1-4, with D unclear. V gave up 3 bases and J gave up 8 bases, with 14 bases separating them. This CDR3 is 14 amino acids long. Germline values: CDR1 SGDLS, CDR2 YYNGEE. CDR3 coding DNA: TGTGCCAGCAGCGCCGACCCGGGAAGCGAAAAACTGTTTTTT. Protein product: CASSADPGSEKLFF.

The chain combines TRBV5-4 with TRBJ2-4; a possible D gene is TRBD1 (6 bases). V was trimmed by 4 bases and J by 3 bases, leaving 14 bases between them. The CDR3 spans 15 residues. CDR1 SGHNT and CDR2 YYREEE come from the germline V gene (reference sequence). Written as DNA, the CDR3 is TGTGCCAGCAGCATAGCCGGGACAAACAAAAACATTCAGTACTTC. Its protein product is CASSIAGTNKNIQYF.

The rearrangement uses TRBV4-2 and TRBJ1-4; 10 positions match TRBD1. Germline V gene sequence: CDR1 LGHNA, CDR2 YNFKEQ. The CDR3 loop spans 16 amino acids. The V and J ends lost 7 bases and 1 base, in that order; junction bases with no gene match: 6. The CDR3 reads CASTSGQGVTNEKLFF. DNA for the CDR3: TGTGCCAGCACCAGCGGACAGGGGGTAACTAATGAAAAACTGTTTTTT.

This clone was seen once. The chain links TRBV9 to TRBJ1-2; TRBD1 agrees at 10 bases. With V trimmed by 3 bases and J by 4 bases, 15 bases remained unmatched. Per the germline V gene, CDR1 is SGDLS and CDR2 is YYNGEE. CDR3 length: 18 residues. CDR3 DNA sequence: TGTGCCAGCAGCGCGAGATTAATAGGGACAGGGGTTAGCTATGGCTACACCTTC. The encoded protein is CASSARLIGTGVSYGYTF.

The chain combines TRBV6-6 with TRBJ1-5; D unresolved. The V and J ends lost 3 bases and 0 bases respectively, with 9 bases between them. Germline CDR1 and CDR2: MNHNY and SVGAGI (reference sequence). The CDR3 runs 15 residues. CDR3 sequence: CASSYDGYSNQPQHF. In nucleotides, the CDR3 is TGTGCCAGCAGTTATGACGGTTATAGCAATCAGCCCCAGCATTTT.